The subject of this entry is one TCR beta chain. Study members were between 18 and 89 years old and lived in 24 US regions. This sample was included in a study of blood T cell repertoires in COVID-19. Across the whole study: Collection of acute and convalescent COVID-19 samples took place in the United States, Italy and Spain.

Germline loops: CDR1 SQVTM, CDR2 ANQGSEA. The CDR3 consists of 12 residues. Trimming left V 4 bases short and J 6 bases short, with 13 bases between. Original handling: Estimation of nucleated cell counts was performed using reference gene primer amplification. Measured with immunoSEQ multiplex PCR; TCRdb has only the in-frame clones, and not every one. V and J calls and clone size are those listed in that table; D and trimming were worked out from the DNA. The data contain some 300,000 clones, roughly 90% of them seen just once; the ten biggest clones take up about 9.9%. The sequenced material came from PBMCs or T cells enriched from blood (not recorded which). The receptor was derived from a woman aged 40 to 55 who had recovered from COVID-19. The gene calls are TRBV29-1 and TRBJ2-7; D perhaps matches TRBD2 (6 bases). The CDR3 here is CSVARDSGEQYF. CDR3 DNA sequence: TGCAGCGTTGCACGGGACTCCGGCGAGCAGTACTTC.